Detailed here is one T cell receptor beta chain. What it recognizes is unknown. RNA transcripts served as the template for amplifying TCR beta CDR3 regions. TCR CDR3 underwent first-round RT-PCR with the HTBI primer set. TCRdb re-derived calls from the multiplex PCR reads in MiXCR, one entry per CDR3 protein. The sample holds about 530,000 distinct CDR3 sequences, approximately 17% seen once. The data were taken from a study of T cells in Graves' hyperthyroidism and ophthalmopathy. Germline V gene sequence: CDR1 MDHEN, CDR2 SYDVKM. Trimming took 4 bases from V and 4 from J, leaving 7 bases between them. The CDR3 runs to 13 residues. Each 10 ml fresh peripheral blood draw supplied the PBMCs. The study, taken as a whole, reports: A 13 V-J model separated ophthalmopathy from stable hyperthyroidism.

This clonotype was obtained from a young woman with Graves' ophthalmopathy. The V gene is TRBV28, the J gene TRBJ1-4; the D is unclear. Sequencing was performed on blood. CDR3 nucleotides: TGTGCCAGCAGTTCCCCGAATAATGAAAAACTGTTTTTT. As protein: CASSSPNNEKLFF. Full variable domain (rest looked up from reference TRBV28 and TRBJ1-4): DVKVTQSSRYLVKRTGEKVFLECVQDMDHENMFWYRQDPGLGLRLIYFSYDVKMKEKGDIPEGYSVSREKKERFSLILESASTNQTSMYLCASSSPNNEKLFFGSGTQLSVL.